Described below is a single T cell receptor (beta chain) sequence and its context. Its specificity is unknown. At the DNA level, this CDR3 is encoded by other sequences in the same sample as well. The study ran its PCR with 60 Vbeta and 13 Jbeta primers. Method: immunoSEQ multiplex PCR; TCRdb's copy keeps in-frame clones and lacks some. The sample shows around 67,000 clones, approximately 90% of them seen only once. V was shortened by 2 bases and J by 5 bases, with 9 bases between the two germline ends. The CDR3 runs to 13 residues. Germline-derived CDR1 and CDR2 are MNHEY and SMNVEV (reference sequence). The entry originates in a study of cytomegalovirus exposure and HLA in healthy donors. About the study: Within an early data release were 85 million or so unique TCRs drawn from HLA-typed donors. Study results and caveats: The study recorded 164 TCR beta chains that were cytomegalovirus-associated. In an earlier analysis, productive rearrangement rates for most beta V segments clustered near 87% or 30%.

Sequencing used PBMCs. This chain uses TRBV27 with TRBJ1-1; D is unclear. The clonotype comes from a woman aged 25 to 39 in good health and CMV-seropositive. In nucleotides, the CDR3 is TGTGCCAGCAGTTTAAGCGGAGGGACTGAAGCTTTCTTT. This sequence encodes CASSLSGGTEAFF.